These 16 T cell receptor beta chains share one sample of origin, sequenced in a study of PD-1 blockade in classical Hodgkin lymphoma. Every patient was affected by relapse after autologous stem cell transplantation, while exposure to brentuximab vedotin was not uniform. Produced via immunoSEQ multiplex PCR; TCRdb's table is partial and in-frame only. This sample has about 100,000 clones, with approximately 90% found just once. The specimen was peripheral blood mononuclear cells (PBMCs), collected before the second cycle of nivolumab. The receptors shown here come from a human donor with classical Hodgkin lymphoma.

This rearrangement joins TRBV9 to TRBJ2-7; 12 bases fit TRBD1. Germline CDR1 SGDLS, CDR2 YYNGEE. Trimming removed 3 bases from V and 5 bases from J; junction bases left unmatched: 6. The CDR3 is 15 amino acids. DNA for the CDR3: TGTGCCAGCAGCGCGAGGGGGACAGGGGGCAACGAGCAGTACTTC. Its protein product is CASSARGTGGNEQYF.

This sequence joins TRBV15 and TRBJ1-1; D is undetermined. CDR1 and CDR2 (germline): LNHNV, YYDKDF (reference sequence). This CDR3 contains 15 residues. Trimming removed 0 bases from V and 1 base from J, with 9 bases in between. The CDR3 region has the DNA TGTGCCACCAGCAGAGATCCGGGAGGGAACACTGAAGCTTTCTTT. It specifies CATSRDPGGNTEAFF.

The chain carries TRBV7-9 and TRBJ2-3, with D unresolved. This CDR3 is built from 13 residues. Germline V gene data show CDR1 as SEHNR and CDR2 as FQNEAQ (reference sequence). Trimming took 6 bases from V and 2 from J, leaving 9 bases between them. The CDR3 nucleotides read TGTGCCAGCAGGGGTCGTAACACAGATACGCAGTATTTT. As protein: CASRGRNTDTQYF.

The sample holds one count of this clone. CDR3: CASSYSEQYF. CDR3 nucleotide sequence: TGTGCCAGCAGCTATTCCGAGCAGTACTTC. This sequence joins TRBV6-1 and TRBJ2-7; no clear D. Germline V gives CDR1 MNHNS, CDR2 SASEGT. The ends were cut back, 6 bases at V and 6 bases at J, with 6 bases in the middle. The CDR3 is made up of 10 amino acids.

V usage is TRBV27 and J usage is TRBJ2-1; TRBD1 matches 9 bases. V lost 2 bases and J lost 0; bases outside the gene matches: 5. This CDR3 has 17 residues. Germline-derived CDR1 and CDR2 are MNHEY and SMNVEV (reference sequence). The CDR3 DNA follows: TGTGCCAGCAGTTTACACCGGGACAGGGTCTCCTACAATGAGCAGTTCTTC. Encoded protein: CASSLHRDRVSYNEQFF.

This clone was counted only a few times. V usage is TRBV10-3 and J usage is TRBJ2-7; D unclear. V was pared by 0 bases and J by 7 bases, with 16 bases between. This CDR3 comprises 15 residues. Germline CDR1 and CDR2: ENHRY and SYGVKD. The CDR3: CAISESDNQVREQYF. In nucleotides, the CDR3 is TGTGCCATCAGTGAGTCAGATAACCAGGTAAGGGAGCAGTACTTC.

This chain joins TRBV28 and TRBJ2-7, with a possible D match to TRBD1 (7 bases). Germline V gene data show CDR1 as MDHEN and CDR2 as SYDVKM. The CDR3 covers 14 residues. V dropped 6 bases and J dropped 6 bases, with 18 bases sitting between them. This CDR3 is CASSRWVRGAEQYF. The CDR3, as DNA: TGTGCCAGCAGCCGGTGGGTCAGGGGGGCCGAGCAGTACTTC. The variable domain in full, with the rest retrieved from reference TRBV28 and TRBJ2-7, is DVKVTQSSRYLVKRTGEKVFLECVQDMDHENMFWYRQDPGLGLRLIYFSYDVKMKEKGDIPEGYSVSREKKERFSLILESASTNQTSMYLCASSRWVRGAEQYFGPGTRLTVT.

This clone was counted only a few times. The V gene is TRBV28, the J gene TRBJ1-2; TRBD1 might be the D (5 bases). This CDR3 has 12 amino acids. V was trimmed by 2 bases and J by 5 bases, leaving 6 bases between them. CDR1 is MDHEN, CDR2 SYDVKM, per germline. In nucleotides, the CDR3 is TGTGCCAGCAGTTTAGCAGGGTATGGCTACACCTTC. This sequence encodes CASSLAGYGYTF.

The table lists this clone with a count of one. This chain uses TRBV27 with TRBJ1-5, with TRBD1 matching over 8 bases. This CDR3 is 14 amino acids long. Per germline, CDR1 MNHEY and CDR2 SMNVEV (reference sequence). J gave up 7 bases and V 5 bases, and 7 bases lay outside the gene matches. CDR3 bases: TGTGCCAGCAGTCCAGGTGACAGGGGCCAGCCCCAGCATTTT. This gives the protein CASSPGDRGQPQHF.

The chain combines TRBV7-2 with TRBJ2-1, with unresolved D. The V gene's germline CDR1 is SGHTA and CDR2 FQGNSA. There are 15 residues in the CDR3. Trimming pared 0 bases from V and 5 bases from J, leaving 11 bases between. CDR3 in amino acids: CASSLALTRHNEQFF. The CDR3 bases are TGTGCCAGCAGCTTAGCCCTGACCCGGCACAATGAGCAGTTCTTC. The whole variable domain, filled in from reference TRBV7-2 and TRBJ2-1, reads GAGVSQSPSNKVTEKGKDVELRCDPISGHTALYWYRQSLGQGLEFLIYFQGNSAPDKSGLPSDRFSAERTGGSVSTLTIQRTQQEDSAVYLCASSLALTRHNEQFFGPGTRLTVL.

The genes are TRBV5-1 and TRBJ1-2, with TRBD1 matching 10 bases. The CDR3 has 14 amino acids. J gave up 3 bases and V 4 bases, and 3 bases lay outside the gene matches. Germline CDR1 SGHRS, CDR2 YFSETQ. This CDR3 reads CASSKTGGDYGYTF. In DNA, the CDR3 is TGCGCCAGCAGCAAGACAGGGGGCGACTATGGCTACACCTTC.

As DNA, the CDR3 is TGTGCCATCACCGGGGGCACCGTAAATGAGCAGTTCTTC. Protein: CAITGGTVNEQFF. The chain uses TRBV10-3 and TRBJ2-1; the D gene could be TRBD1 or TRBD2 (6 bases each). The V gene lost 7 bases and the J gene lost 7 bases, with 14 bases spanning the gap. CDR1 and CDR2 (germline): ENHRY, SYGVKD. The CDR3 runs 13 residues.

This clone was seen only a few times. This chain joins TRBV7-8 and TRBJ1-4; D perhaps matches TRBD1 (5 bases). Looked up from germline, CDR1 is SGHVS and CDR2 is FQNEAQ. This CDR3 is built from 14 residues. Trimming cost V 3 bases and J 5 bases, with 10 bases left between them. CDR3 DNA sequence: TGTGCCAGCAGCTTTTGGACACCGAATGAAAAACTGTTTTTT. Its translation: CASSFWTPNEKLFF.

The gene calls are TRBV23-1 and TRBJ1-2; 7 bases agree with TRBD1. TRBV23-1 is an ORF; its function is uncertain. The CDR3 is 15 residues long. J was trimmed by 2 bases and V by 5 bases; bases with no gene match: 8. CDR3 residues: CASSNRQGPNYGYTF. The CDR3 coding sequence is TGCGCCAGCAGTAACAGACAGGGACCCAACTATGGCTACACCTTC.

CDR3 in DNA: TGTGCCACCAGCAGAGATCCGGGCACTGAAGCTTTCTTT. This translates into CATSRDPGTEAFF. V usage is TRBV15 and J usage is TRBJ1-1; D ambiguous. V lost 0 bases, J lost 4 bases, and 6 bases lay in between. Germline CDR1 LNHNV, CDR2 YYDKDF (reference sequence). The CDR3 spans 13 residues.

The chain employs TRBV9 and TRBJ1-3; the match to TRBD1 covers 7 bases. This CDR3 comprises 16 residues. The germline V gene has CDR1 SGDLS and CDR2 YYNGEE. Trimming removed 0 bases from V and 4 bases from J; junction bases left unmatched: 7. The CDR3 region is CASSVDPDRDGNTIYF. CDR3 sequence (DNA): TGTGCCAGCAGCGTAGACCCAGACAGGGACGGAAACACCATATATTTT.